A selection of T cell receptor beta chains follows, all from one sample in a study of blood T cell repertoires in COVID-19. Sequencing was performed with immunoSEQ multiplex PCR; in TCRdb, only in-frame clones are kept and a portion is missing. The sample includes 110,000 to 150,000 clones, approximately 90% of them seen just once. The sequencing sample was made of peripheral blood. Source of these receptors: an elderly woman with acute or convalescent COVID-19. Both conserved end residues are part of each CDR3. The D gene is left open where the match is weak. A row's size may be missing; if present it is once, few, many or a size class.

V gene,D gene,J gene,clone size,CDR3 protein,CDR3 DNA
TRBV27,TRBD2,TRBJ2-7,once,CASSSPGGGRYEQYF,TGTGCCAGCAGTTCCCCGGGCGGGGGAAGGTACGAGCAGTACTTC
TRBV7-3,NA,TRBJ1-1,NA,CASSLMGGRNTEAFF,TGTGCCAGCAGCTTAATGGGAGGGCGTAACACTGAAGCTTTCTTT
TRBV10-1,TRBD2,TRBJ2-3,NA,CASSDNGGGADTQYF,TGCGCCAGCAGTGATAATGGCGGGGGGGCAGATACGCAGTATTTT
TRBV2,NA,TRBJ1-1,NA,CASRIRRQTNTEAFF,TGTGCCAGCAGAATTAGGAGACAGACGAACACTGAAGCTTTCTTT
TRBV5-1,NA,TRBJ2-3,NA,CASREARLSSTDTQYF,TGCGCCAGTCGCGAAGCTCGATTATCTAGCACAGATACGCAGTATTTT
TRBV15,NA,TRBJ1-2,NA,CATSRLGGGESGYTF,TGTGCCACCAGCAGATTGGGCGGAGGAGAAAGTGGCTACACCTTC
TRBV5-8,NA,TRBJ1-2,NA,CASSLRQNGYYGYTF,TGTGCCAGCAGCCTCCGACAGAATGGTTACTATGGCTACACCTTC
TRBV5-4,NA,TRBJ2-2,once,CASSLLTAGTGELFF,TGTGCCAGCAGCTTGCTTACAGCGGGCACCGGGGAGCTGTTTTTT
TRBV18,TRBD2,TRBJ2-7,NA,CASSPAGGEQYF,TGTGCCAGCTCGCCTGCGGGGGGCGAGCAGTACTTC
TRBV30,NA,TRBJ1-6,NA,CAWRRSPADSPLHF,TGTGCCTGGAGGAGGTCCCCAGCAGATTCACCCCTCCACTTT
TRBV27,TRBD1,TRBJ1-2,NA,CASSPQGSGAYGYTF,TGTGCCAGCAGTCCACAGGGGTCTGGGGCCTATGGCTACACCTTC
TRBV25-1,TRBD1,TRBJ1-1,once,CASSAQPGQGVDTEAFF,TGTGCCAGCAGTGCACAACCGGGACAGGGGGTGGACACTGAAGCTTTCTTT
TRBV3-1/TRBV3-2,TRBD2,TRBJ2-5,NA,CASSQRTAGGSETQYF,TGTGCCAGCAGCCAAAGAACGGCGGGGGGGTCAGAGACCCAGTACTTC
TRBV5-4,TRBD2,TRBJ2-5,NA,CASSFSGGFQETQYF,TGTGCCAGCAGCTTCAGCGGGGGCTTCCAAGAGACCCAGTACTTC
TRBV6-1,NA,TRBJ1-2,NA,CASSGWGNRVSAGYTF,TGTGCCAGCAGTGGGTGGGGGAACAGGGTATCCGCTGGCTACACCTTC
TRBV19,NA,TRBJ2-2,NA,CASTPLGANTGELFF,TGTGCCAGTACCCCCCTAGGGGCGAACACCGGGGAGCTGTTTTTT
TRBV27,TRBD1,TRBJ1-3,NA,CASSRIGTGGIWGNTIYF,TGTGCCAGCAGCCGGATAGGGACAGGGGGTATCTGGGGAAACACCATATATTTT
TRBV11-3,NA,TRBJ2-3,NA,CASSLGRNTDTQYF,TGTGCCAGCAGCTTAGGCAGAAACACAGATACGCAGTATTTT
TRBV20-1,NA,TRBJ1-2,NA,CSASVGRTNYGYTF,TGCAGTGCTAGTGTGGGCAGGACTAACTATGGCTACACCTTC
TRBV5-4,NA,TRBJ1-4,NA,CASRLTPGNEKLFF,TGTGCCAGCAGACTTACCCCGGGGAATGAAAAACTGTTTTTT
TRBV3-1/TRBV3-2,TRBD2,TRBJ2-1,once,CASSPISGTYNEQFF,TGTGCCAGCAGCCCAATTAGCGGGACTTACAATGAGCAGTTCTTC
TRBV3-1/TRBV3-2,NA,TRBJ2-3,NA,CASSQLTGGTQYF,TGTGCCAGCAGCCAGCTCACAGGTGGTACGCAGTATTTT
TRBV29-1,NA,TRBJ1-1,NA,CSVEDLVGGTEAFF,TGCAGCGTTGAAGATTTGGTTGGGGGGACTGAAGCTTTCTTT
TRBV4-3,TRBD1,TRBJ2-5,NA,CASSPGTGALETQYF,TGCGCCAGCAGTCCCGGGACAGGGGCGCTAGAGACCCAGTACTTC
TRBV4-3,TRBD1,TRBJ1-2,NA,CASSQKSGTASYGYTF,TGCGCCAGCAGCCAGAAATCAGGGACAGCTTCCTATGGCTACACCTTC
TRBV2,NA,TRBJ1-4,NA,CASSSPWSATNEKLFF,TGTGCCAGCAGTAGCCCATGGTCTGCAACTAATGAAAAACTGTTTTTT
TRBV19,TRBD1,TRBJ1-4,NA,CASSIAGQGENEKLFF,TGTGCCAGTAGTATCGCCGGACAGGGCGAAAATGAAAAACTGTTTTTT
TRBV7-2,TRBD1,TRBJ2-5,NA,CASSSSGTGLSWTQYF,TGTGCCAGCAGCTCTTCCGGGACAGGGTTGTCGTGGACCCAGTACTTC
TRBV2,NA,TRBJ2-4,NA,CASIDSKNIQYF,TGTGCCAGCATCGACAGCAAAAACATTCAGTACTTC
TRBV7-9,NA,TRBJ1-4,NA,CASSLEAVGEKLFF,TGTGCCAGCAGCTTAGAGGCGGTGGGTGAAAAACTGTTTTTT
TRBV6-2/TRBV6-3,NA,TRBJ2-7,NA,CASSLKNEQYF,TGTGCCAGCAGTTTAAAAAACGAGCAGTACTTC
TRBV7-9,TRBD1,TRBJ1-5,once,CASSPPDRGPQPQHF,TGTGCCAGCAGCCCACCGGACAGGGGGCCTCAGCCCCAGCATTTT
TRBV4-2,TRBD2,TRBJ2-5,NA,CASSQALAGGGETQYF,TGTGCCAGCAGCCAGGCTCTAGCGGGGGGAGGAGAGACCCAGTACTTC
TRBV4-3,TRBD1,TRBJ1-6,NA,CASSPQGAGSPLHF,TGCGCCAGCAGCCCTCAGGGGGCTGGTTCACCCCTCCACTTT
TRBV4-3,NA,TRBJ1-2,NA,CASSQVGQVEIYGYTF,TGCGCCAGCAGCCAAGTAGGACAAGTGGAAATCTATGGCTACACCTTC
TRBV5-6,NA,TRBJ1-2,NA,CASSLESNNYGYTF,TGTGCCAGCAGCTTGGAGAGCAATAACTATGGCTACACCTTC
TRBV6-5,NA,TRBJ1-1,NA,CASQGQRRVGGEAFF,TGTGCCAGCCAGGGGCAGAGGCGAGTTGGGGGTGAAGCTTTCTTT
TRBV3-1/TRBV3-2,TRBD1,TRBJ1-5,once,CASSPSDRRNQPQHF,TGTGCCAGCAGCCCCTCGGACAGGAGGAATCAGCCCCAGCATTTT
TRBV7-6,TRBD1,TRBJ2-7,NA,CASSPGGASNEQYF,TGTGCCAGCAGCCCAGGGGGTGCTTCCAACGAGCAGTACTTC
TRBV2,NA,TRBJ1-4,once,CASSDRGRSNEKLFF,TGTGCCAGCAGTGACAGGGGAAGAAGTAATGAAAAACTGTTTTTT
TRBV5-1,NA,TRBJ2-3,NA,CASSLLAYSTDTQYF,TGCGCCAGCAGCTTGCTAGCGTATAGCACAGATACGCAGTATTTT
TRBV5-6,NA,TRBJ1-4,NA,CASSLGSGMEKLFF,TGTGCCAGCAGCTTGGGCTCGGGGATGGAAAAACTGTTTTTT
TRBV7-8,NA,TRBJ1-5,NA,CASSLQYSNQPQHF,TGTGCCAGCAGCCTGCAGTATAGCAATCAGCCCCAGCATTTT